These T cell receptor beta chains were read from a single sample in a study of PD-L1 blockade in urothelial cancer. TCRdb's copy holds only in-frame clones and misses some; the assay was immunoSEQ multiplex PCR. Seen here are some 52,000 clones, about 87% observed once, and the top ten hold 5% to 7.5%. This material consisted of PBMCs, taken around atezolizumab (anti-PD-L1) treatment. These receptor sequences come from a man aged 40-49 years with urothelial cancer. Both conserved end residues are part of each CDR3. The order of the fields is V gene, J gene, D gene, clone size, CDR3 protein, CDR3 DNA. The D gene is left open where the match is weak. Clone size is given for some rows only: seen once, a few or many times, or a class if the clone is expanded.

V gene: TRBV2
J gene: TRBJ1-2
D gene: NA
clone size: NA
CDR3 protein: CASSKGGTNYGYTF
CDR3 DNA: TGTGCCAGCAGTAAGGGGGGGACTAACTATGGCTACACCTTC

V gene: TRBV6-5
J gene: TRBJ2-7
D gene: TRBD1
clone size: few
CDR3 protein: CASADRVQSYEQYF
CDR3 DNA: TGTGCCAGCGCCGACAGGGTTCAATCCTACGAGCAGTACTTC

V gene: TRBV19
J gene: TRBJ2-2
D gene: TRBD2
clone size: NA
CDR3 protein: CASSSGPGRFGELFF
CDR3 DNA: TGTGCCAGTTCCTCTGGGCCCGGGAGGTTTGGGGAGCTGTTTTTT

V gene: TRBV19
J gene: TRBJ1-1
D gene: TRBD1
clone size: few
CDR3 protein: CASSTPGGSAEAFF
CDR3 DNA: TGTGCCAGTAGTACCCCAGGGGGCAGCGCTGAAGCTTTCTTT

V gene: TRBV28
J gene: TRBJ2-5
D gene: NA
clone size: few
CDR3 protein: CASSLFAARETQYF
CDR3 DNA: TGTGCCAGCAGTTTATTTGCGGCCCGGGAGACCCAGTACTTC

V gene: TRBV15
J gene: TRBJ1-2
D gene: NA
clone size: NA
CDR3 protein: CATSMDSYYGYTF
CDR3 DNA: TGTGCCACCAGCATGGACAGCTACTATGGCTACACCTTC

V gene: TRBV11-3
J gene: TRBJ2-1
D gene: TRBD1
clone size: few
CDR3 protein: CASSPSGTGISSEQFF
CDR3 DNA: TGTGCCAGCAGCCCCTCCGGGACAGGGATCAGTAGTGAGCAGTTCTTC

V gene: TRBV6-5
J gene: TRBJ2-2
D gene: TRBD1
clone size: NA
CDR3 protein: CASRDRSTGELFF
CDR3 DNA: TGTGCCAGCAGGGACAGGAGTACCGGGGAGCTGTTTTTT

V gene: TRBV29-1
J gene: TRBJ1-5
D gene: TRBD1
clone size: NA
CDR3 protein: CSVLPTGGQPQHF
CDR3 DNA: TGCAGCGTCCTCCCGACAGGGGGGCAGCCCCAGCATTTT

V gene: TRBV27
J gene: TRBJ1-1
D gene: NA
clone size: NA
CDR3 protein: CASSPLAVNTEAFF
CDR3 DNA: TGTGCCAGCAGCCCTTTGGCGGTGAACACTGAAGCTTTCTTT

V gene: TRBV19
J gene: TRBJ2-3
D gene: NA
clone size: NA
CDR3 protein: CASSPRGTDTQYF
CDR3 DNA: TGTGCCAGTAGTCCGAGGGGCACAGATACGCAGTATTTT

V gene: TRBV18
J gene: TRBJ1-4
D gene: NA
clone size: NA
CDR3 protein: CASSPDIFGDEKLFF
CDR3 DNA: TGTGCCAGCTCACCGGACATTTTTGGTGATGAAAAACTGTTTTTT

V gene: TRBV28
J gene: TRBJ1-2
D gene: NA
clone size: NA
CDR3 protein: CASSSDPGQGYTF
CDR3 DNA: TGTGCCAGCAGTTCCGATCCAGGGCAGGGCTACACCTTC

V gene: TRBV11-3
J gene: TRBJ2-1
D gene: TRBD2
clone size: few
CDR3 protein: CASSILPGEGEQFF
CDR3 DNA: TGTGCCAGCAGCATCCTTCCGGGGGAGGGCGAGCAGTTCTTC

V gene: TRBV4-1
J gene: TRBJ2-1
D gene: NA
clone size: once
CDR3 protein: CASSQETRQFF
CDR3 DNA: TGCGCCAGCAGCCAAGAGACTCGGCAGTTCTTC

V gene: TRBV2
J gene: TRBJ2-1
D gene: NA
clone size: NA
CDR3 protein: CASSFLAGPINEQFF
CDR3 DNA: TGTGCCAGCAGTTTTCTGGCGGGGCCGATCAATGAGCAGTTCTTC

V gene: TRBV19
J gene: TRBJ2-3
D gene: TRBD2
clone size: NA
CDR3 protein: CASRDPGTSGTDTQYF
CDR3 DNA: TGTGCCAGTAGGGATCCCGGGACTAGCGGCACAGATACGCAGTATTTT

V gene: TRBV5-1
J gene: TRBJ1-1
D gene: NA
clone size: few
CDR3 protein: CASSLGTVSTEAFF
CDR3 DNA: TGCGCCAGCAGCTTGGGGACAGTGTCCACTGAAGCTTTCTTT

V gene: TRBV11-2
J gene: TRBJ2-7
D gene: NA
clone size: NA
CDR3 protein: CASSPNQRTGTYEQYF
CDR3 DNA: TGTGCCAGCAGCCCAAACCAACGCACGGGGACCTACGAGCAGTACTTC

V gene: TRBV2
J gene: TRBJ2-1
D gene: NA
clone size: NA
CDR3 protein: CASSGPQGPYNEQFF
CDR3 DNA: TGTGCCAGCAGTGGACCCCAGGGGCCCTACAATGAGCAGTTCTTC

V gene: TRBV28
J gene: TRBJ1-1
D gene: NA
clone size: NA
CDR3 protein: CASSFAGITEAFF
CDR3 DNA: TGTGCCAGCAGTTTTGCGGGGATCACTGAAGCTTTCTTT

V gene: TRBV6-5
J gene: TRBJ2-5
D gene: NA
clone size: NA
CDR3 protein: CALQAPQGTQYF
CDR3 DNA: TGTGCCTTACAGGCCCCACAGGGAACCCAGTACTTC

V gene: TRBV18
J gene: TRBJ2-1
D gene: TRBD2
clone size: NA
CDR3 protein: CASSPSSGLAGGEQFF
CDR3 DNA: TGTGCCAGCTCACCTTCCTCTGGACTAGCGGGAGGTGAGCAGTTCTTC

V gene: TRBV9
J gene: TRBJ2-2
D gene: NA
clone size: NA
CDR3 protein: CASSVAQNTGELFF
CDR3 DNA: TGTGCCAGCAGCGTAGCCCAGAACACCGGGGAGCTGTTTTTT

V gene: TRBV5-4
J gene: TRBJ2-1
D gene: NA
clone size: NA
CDR3 protein: CASSSPGTPNNEQFF
CDR3 DNA: TGTGCCAGCAGCTCGCCCGGGACACCTAACAATGAGCAGTTCTTC

V gene: TRBV9
J gene: TRBJ1-2
D gene: NA
clone size: NA
CDR3 protein: CASSVAPEGDGYTF
CDR3 DNA: TGTGCCAGCAGCGTAGCACCAGAGGGCGATGGCTACACCTTC

V gene: TRBV25-1
J gene: TRBJ1-1
D gene: NA
clone size: once
CDR3 protein: CASSTPGRGAFF
CDR3 DNA: TGTGCCAGCAGTACCCCCGGACGGGGAGCTTTCTTT

V gene: TRBV27
J gene: TRBJ1-2
D gene: NA
clone size: NA
CDR3 protein: CASSLQGKYGYTF
CDR3 DNA: TGTGCCAGCAGTTTACAGGGAAAGTATGGCTACACCTTC

V gene: TRBV9
J gene: TRBJ2-1
D gene: NA
clone size: NA
CDR3 protein: CASSPDTTSYNEQFF
CDR3 DNA: TGTGCCAGCAGCCCGGACACCACGTCCTACAATGAGCAGTTCTTC

V gene: TRBV6-6
J gene: TRBJ2-3
D gene: NA
clone size: medium-sized
CDR3 protein: CASSYSSLDTQYF
CDR3 DNA: TGTGCCAGCAGTTACTCGTCCCTAGATACGCAGTATTTT

V gene: TRBV5-4
J gene: TRBJ2-1
D gene: TRBD1
clone size: NA
CDR3 protein: CASSLGQGFANEQFF
CDR3 DNA: TGTGCCAGCAGCCTGGGACAGGGGTTTGCCAATGAGCAGTTCTTC

V gene: TRBV5-6
J gene: TRBJ2-1
D gene: NA
clone size: NA
CDR3 protein: CASSFGNSALNEQFF
CDR3 DNA: TGTGCCAGCAGCTTCGGGAACAGCGCGTTGAATGAGCAGTTCTTC

V gene: TRBV15
J gene: TRBJ1-3
D gene: NA
clone size: NA
CDR3 protein: CATSFREAGNTIYF
CDR3 DNA: TGTGCCACCAGCTTCCGGGAGGCTGGAAACACCATATATTTT

V gene: TRBV27
J gene: TRBJ2-7
D gene: NA
clone size: NA
CDR3 protein: CASSIGTGSSYEQYF
CDR3 DNA: TGTGCCAGCAGTATCGGGACTGGAAGCTCCTACGAGCAGTACTTC

V gene: TRBV4-2
J gene: TRBJ2-7
D gene: TRBD2
clone size: NA
CDR3 protein: CASSQDPATVAGAPYEQYF
CDR3 DNA: TGTGCCAGCAGCCAAGATCCAGCCACAGTAGCGGGAGCCCCCTACGAGCAGTACTTC

V gene: TRBV19
J gene: TRBJ2-5
D gene: TRBD1
clone size: NA
CDR3 protein: CASSARTGGKETQYF
CDR3 DNA: TGTGCCAGTAGTGCCCGTACAGGGGGCAAAGAGACCCAGTACTTC

V gene: TRBV7-9
J gene: TRBJ2-5
D gene: TRBD1
clone size: NA
CDR3 protein: CASSTNRGYQETQYF
CDR3 DNA: TGTGCCAGCAGCACCAACAGGGGATACCAAGAGACCCAGTACTTC

V gene: TRBV6-5
J gene: TRBJ2-2
D gene: NA
clone size: NA
CDR3 protein: CASSFGGGELFF
CDR3 DNA: TGTGCCAGCAGCTTCGGAGGCGGGGAGCTGTTTTTT

V gene: TRBV6-1
J gene: TRBJ1-3
D gene: NA
clone size: NA
CDR3 protein: CASSVTGNTIYF
CDR3 DNA: TGTGCCAGCAGTGTAACAGGAAACACCATATATTTT

V gene: TRBV6-5
J gene: TRBJ1-2
D gene: TRBD1
clone size: once
CDR3 protein: CASSYSGTARDGYTF
CDR3 DNA: TGTGCCAGCAGTTACTCCGGGACAGCGAGGGATGGCTACACCTTC

V gene: TRBV28
J gene: TRBJ2-7
D gene: NA
clone size: NA
CDR3 protein: CASSYSESYEQYF
CDR3 DNA: TGTGCCAGCAGTTACTCGGAGAGCTACGAGCAGTACTTC

V gene: TRBV28
J gene: TRBJ1-5
D gene: NA
clone size: NA
CDR3 protein: CASRSGGAGQPQHF
CDR3 DNA: TGTGCCAGCAGATCTGGGGGCGCGGGTCAGCCCCAGCATTTT

V gene: TRBV7-9
J gene: TRBJ2-1
D gene: NA
clone size: NA
CDR3 protein: CASSPSYNEQFF
CDR3 DNA: TGTGCCAGCAGCCCGAGTTACAATGAGCAGTTCTTC

V gene: TRBV30
J gene: TRBJ1-5
D gene: NA
clone size: NA
CDR3 protein: CAWSGSGFQPQHF
CDR3 DNA: TGTGCCTGGAGTGGGTCAGGGTTTCAGCCCCAGCATTTT

V gene: TRBV28
J gene: TRBJ1-2
D gene: NA
clone size: NA
CDR3 protein: CASSSLGVGYTF
CDR3 DNA: TGTGCCAGCAGCTCCTTAGGGGTGGGCTACACCTTC

V gene: TRBV29-1
J gene: TRBJ2-1
D gene: NA
clone size: NA
CDR3 protein: CSAVRARANEQFF
CDR3 DNA: TGCAGCGCCGTTCGGGCGCGGGCCAATGAGCAGTTCTTC

V gene: TRBV28
J gene: TRBJ1-1
D gene: TRBD1
clone size: NA
CDR3 protein: CASSSDRGAFF
CDR3 DNA: TGTGCCAGCAGTTCCGACAGGGGAGCTTTCTTT

V gene: TRBV7-9
J gene: TRBJ2-3
D gene: TRBD1
clone size: NA
CDR3 protein: CASSSMTGVSFRDTQYF
CDR3 DNA: TGTGCCAGCAGCTCTATGACAGGGGTTTCGTTTAGAGATACGCAGTATTTT

V gene: TRBV2
J gene: TRBJ1-1
D gene: TRBD1
clone size: NA
CDR3 protein: CASSRQGVSTEAFF
CDR3 DNA: TGTGCCAGCAGCCGACAGGGAGTGAGTACTGAAGCTTTCTTT